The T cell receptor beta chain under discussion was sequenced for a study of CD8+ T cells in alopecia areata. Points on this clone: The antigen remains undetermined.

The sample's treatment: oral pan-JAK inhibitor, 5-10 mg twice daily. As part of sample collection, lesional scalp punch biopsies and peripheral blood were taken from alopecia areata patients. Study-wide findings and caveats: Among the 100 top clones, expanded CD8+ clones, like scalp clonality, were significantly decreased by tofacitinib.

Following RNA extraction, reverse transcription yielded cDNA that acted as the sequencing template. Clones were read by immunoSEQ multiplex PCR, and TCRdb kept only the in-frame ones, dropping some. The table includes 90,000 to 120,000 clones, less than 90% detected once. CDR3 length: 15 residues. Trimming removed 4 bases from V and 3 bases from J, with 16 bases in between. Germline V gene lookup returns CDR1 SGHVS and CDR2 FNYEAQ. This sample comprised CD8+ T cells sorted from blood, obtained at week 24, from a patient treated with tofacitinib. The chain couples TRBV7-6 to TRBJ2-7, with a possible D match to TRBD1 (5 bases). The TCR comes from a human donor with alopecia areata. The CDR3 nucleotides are TGTGCCAGCAGCTCCTTCCAGGGTCTTGGCTACGAGCAGTACTTC. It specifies CASSSFQGLGYEQYF.